This T cell receptor (beta chain) was sequenced in a study of CD8+ T cells in alopecia areata. On the study more broadly: It was 7-10-week-old female C3H/HeJ mice that received skin from approximately 6-12-month-old C3H/HeJ graft donors with spontaneous alopecia. Broader study findings: Relative to mice, TCR sharing across patients was less clear, a difference possibly HLA-related. Scalp sequencing captures resident alphabeta T cells of normal skin too.

Extraction and reverse transcription of RNA yielded cDNA as the sequencing template. Profiled with immunoSEQ multiplex PCR; TCRdb holds only in-frame clones, not every one. The sample presents some 110,000 clones, none singletons. There are a few counts of this clone. Antigen specificity is unknown. Mouse gene names apply. The clonotype was recovered from a C3H/HeJ mouse with alopecia areata. The strain's MHC haplotype is H2-k. The specimen was lesional skin.

CDR3 residues: CASSADIANSDYTF. Partial CDR3 DNA: TGTGCCAGCAGTGCAGACATCGCAAACTCC. This chain uses TRBV13-1 with TRBJ1-2; D call uncertain. The read is 4 residues too short to cover the CDR3 end, so that end is filled in from the germline J gene. The CDR3 consists of 14 residues. Per the germline V gene, CDR1 is NSHNY and CDR2 is SYGAGN. Trimming removed 3 bases from V and 0 bases from J, with 9 bases in between.